Listed below are T cell receptor beta chains from one sample, sequenced in a study of T cell responses to AZD1222 COVID-19 vaccine. TCRdb's copy holds only in-frame clones and misses some; the assay was immunoSEQ multiplex PCR. The sample lists 120,000 or so clones, 88% occurring once. The sequencing used peripheral blood, collected on day 0 of AZD1222 vaccination. These receptors originate from an adult in good health. CDR3s include the opening cysteine and the closing phenylalanine or tryptophan. D genes are given only for firm matches. Clone size is given for some rows only: seen once, a few or many times, or a class if the clone is expanded.

TRBV19	TRBJ1-6	.	.	CASSKSVGQNSPLHF	TGTGCCAGTAGTAAGTCCGTAGGACAGAATTCACCCCTCCACTTT
TRBV24-1	TRBJ2-7	.	.	CATSDYRVNEQYF	TGTGCCACCAGTGATTACCGAGTCAACGAGCAGTACTTC
TRBV18	TRBJ2-3	.	once	CASSRVGVRDTQYF	TGTGCCAGCTCCCGCGTCGGGGTGCGGGATACGCAGTATTTT
TRBV27	TRBJ1-1	.	once	CASSPGLMNTEAFF	TGTGCCAGCAGTCCGGGCCTCATGAACACTGAAGCTTTCTTT
TRBV6-5	TRBJ2-7	.	.	CASSPGGSYEQYF	TGTGCCAGCAGCCCAGGGGGGTCCTACGAGCAGTACTTC
TRBV24-1	TRBJ2-6	.	.	CATSDPGRHHSGANVLTF	TGTGCCACCAGTGATCCTGGGAGGCACCACTCTGGGGCCAACGTCCTGACTTTC
TRBV19	TRBJ2-6	.	.	CASSKWKGEGANVLTF	TGTGCCAGTAGTAAATGGAAGGGGGAGGGGGCCAACGTCCTGACTTTC
TRBV5-1	TRBJ2-5	TRBD1	few	CASSPRTGGNQETQYF	TGCGCCAGCAGCCCGCGGACAGGGGGAAACCAAGAGACCCAGTACTTC
TRBV3-1/TRBV3-2	TRBJ2-6	.	.	CASSQGLDGANVLTF	TGTGCCAGCAGCCAGGGTCTGGATGGGGCCAACGTCCTGACTTTC
TRBV7-2	TRBJ2-1	.	.	CASTGGSSYNEQFF	TGTGCCAGCACCGGAGGGAGCTCCTACAATGAGCAGTTCTTC
TRBV2	TRBJ1-5	TRBD1	.	CASGGGAGGSPQHF	TGTGCCAGCGGAGGCGGGGCAGGGGGATCGCCCCAGCATTTT
TRBV4-1	TRBJ1-6	.	.	CASRYRDRSYNSPLHF	TGCGCCAGCAGATACAGGGACCGCTCCTATAATTCACCCCTCCACTTT
TRBV7-2	TRBJ2-7	TRBD1	once	CASSFKTGGEHEQYF	TGTGCCAGCAGCTTCAAAACAGGGGGCGAGCACGAGCAGTACTTC
TRBV2	TRBJ1-2	TRBD1	few	CASSEDRVVYGYTF	TGTGCCAGCAGTGAGGACAGGGTTGTCTATGGCTACACCTTC
TRBV6-6	TRBJ1-5	TRBD1	.	CASRGQAESNQPQHF	TGTGCCAGCAGGGGACAGGCTGAAAGTAATCAGCCCCAGCATTTT
TRBV6-5	TRBJ1-6	.	.	CASSYRERDSPLHF	TGTGCCAGCAGTTACCGGGAGAGAGATTCACCCCTCCACTTT
TRBV21-1	TRBJ2-7	.	.	CASSKATSGSQSSDEQYF	TGTGCCAGCAGCAAAGCCACTAGCGGGAGCCAGAGTAGCGACGAGCAGTACTTC
TRBV3-1/TRBV3-2	TRBJ2-7	TRBD1	.	CASSRMPPGTGPYEQYF	TGTGCCAGCAGCCGGATGCCTCCCGGGACAGGGCCCTACGAGCAGTACTTC
TRBV2	TRBJ1-4	.	.	CASKGQVNEKLFF	TGTGCCAGCAAGGGGCAAGTTAATGAAAAACTGTTTTTT
TRBV9	TRBJ2-3	TRBD2	few	CASSVSGRGADTQYF	TGTGCCAGCAGCGTTAGCGGGAGGGGCGCAGATACGCAGTATTTT
TRBV3-1/TRBV3-2	TRBJ1-3	.	.	CASSQESQGSTGNTIYF	TGTGCCAGCAGCCAAGAATCCCAGGGAAGTACTGGAAACACCATATATTTT
TRBV7-3	TRBJ1-1	.	.	CASSSRGYTEAFF	TGTGCCAGCAGCTCCCGGGGGTACACTGAAGCTTTCTTT
TRBV7-9	TRBJ2-2	.	.	CASSLEAPGELFF	TGTGCCAGCAGCTTAGAGGCCCCCGGGGAGCTGTTTTTT
TRBV6-5	TRBJ1-1	.	.	CASRDTGDGTEAFF	TGTGCCAGCAGGGACACCGGAGATGGGACTGAAGCTTTCTTT
TRBV7-8	TRBJ1-1	.	.	CASSVGPVNTEAFF	TGTGCCAGCAGCGTTGGACCGGTGAACACTGAAGCTTTCTTT
TRBV6-5	TRBJ2-5	.	.	CASSYGLQETQYF	TGTGCCAGCAGTTATGGCTTACAAGAGACCCAGTACTTC
TRBV5-1	TRBJ2-7	TRBD1	.	CASSLMRTGPYEQYF	TGCGCCAGCAGCTTGATGCGGACAGGACCCTACGAGCAGTACTTC
TRBV5-1	TRBJ2-2	TRBD1	.	CASSSSGQLNTGELFF	TGCGCCAGCAGCTCTTCGGGACAGTTAAACACCGGGGAGCTGTTTTTT
TRBV2	TRBJ2-2	.	.	CASTWEQITGELFF	TGTGCCAGCACATGGGAACAGATCACCGGGGAGCTGTTTTTT
TRBV12-3/TRBV12-4	TRBJ1-2	.	.	CASSPGQLYGYTF	TGTGCCAGCAGTCCAGGACAGCTCTATGGCTACACCTTC
TRBV11-3	TRBJ2-3	TRBD2	.	CASSSVAGPTDTQYF	TGTGCCAGCAGCTCAGTAGCGGGGCCCACAGATACGCAGTATTTT
TRBV3-1/TRBV3-2	TRBJ2-5	.	.	CASSYRPDIQETQYF	TGTGCCAGCAGCTATAGACCAGACATACAAGAGACCCAGTACTTC
TRBV18	TRBJ1-1	.	.	CASSPDLYSNTEAFF	TGTGCCAGCTCACCTGACCTATATAGTAACACTGAAGCTTTCTTT
TRBV19	TRBJ2-7	.	.	CASSMGLTMSYEQYF	TGTGCCAGTAGTATGGGACTCACCATGTCCTACGAGCAGTACTTC
TRBV23-1	TRBJ1-2	.	.	CASPGSSKGYGYTF	TGCGCCAGCCCGGGGTCGAGTAAAGGTTATGGCTACACCTTC
TRBV19	TRBJ2-3	.	.	CASSVLATQYF	TGTGCCAGTAGTGTACTAGCTACGCAGTATTTT
TRBV10-1	TRBJ2-6	.	.	CASSGFGAGANVLTF	TGCGCCAGCAGTGGTTTCGGGGCTGGGGCCAACGTCCTGACTTTC
TRBV5-4	TRBJ1-2	.	.	CASRSGTNAYGYTF	TGTGCCAGCAGATCCGGGACAAACGCCTATGGCTACACCTTC
TRBV5-4	TRBJ1-2	TRBD1	.	CASSTAGGPGYGYTF	TGTGCCAGCAGCACCGCAGGGGGACCTGGCTATGGCTACACCTTC
TRBV10-3	TRBJ2-1	.	once	CAISEWESYNEQFF	TGTGCCATCAGTGAATGGGAGTCCTACAATGAGCAGTTCTTC
TRBV27	TRBJ1-2	TRBD1	.	CASTRTGGGWFGYTF	TGTGCCAGCACCCGGACAGGGGGAGGTTGGTTCGGCTACACCTTC
TRBV19	TRBJ1-2	.	.	CASSISIQHGYTF	TGTGCCAGTAGTATTAGTATCCAACATGGCTACACCTTC
TRBV29-1	TRBJ1-2	TRBD1	.	CSVEYLQGGYTF	TGCAGCGTTGAATACTTACAGGGGGGCTACACCTTC
TRBV15	TRBJ1-5	.	.	CATSRDRGNQPQHF	TGTGCCACCAGCAGAGATCGGGGAAATCAGCCCCAGCATTTT
TRBV6-2/TRBV6-3	TRBJ1-5	.	.	CASSYALGPQHF	TGTGCCAGCAGTTATGCCCTCGGGCCCCAGCATTTT
TRBV6-5	TRBJ1-3	.	once	CASRGTLSSGNTIYF	TGTGCCAGCAGGGGGACCCTTAGCTCTGGAAACACCATATATTTT
TRBV2	TRBJ2-5	TRBD1	.	CASINGDRGLSETQYF	TGTGCCAGCATTAATGGGGACAGGGGGTTATCGGAGACCCAGTACTTC
TRBV10-3	TRBJ1-1	.	.	CAISVTGNTEAFF	TGTGCCATCAGTGTAACTGGGAACACTGAAGCTTTCTTT
TRBV13	TRBJ2-1	TRBD1	.	CASSLMWDRDHNEQFF	TGTGCCAGCAGCTTGATGTGGGACAGGGACCACAATGAGCAGTTCTTC
TRBV2	TRBJ1-1	.	.	CASSTGMNTEAFF	TGTGCCAGCAGTACGGGAATGAACACTGAAGCTTTCTTT
TRBV7-2	TRBJ1-1	.	once	CASSPGGAFPEAFF	TGTGCCAGCAGCCCCGGCGGGGCGTTTCCTGAAGCTTTCTTT
TRBV10-3	TRBJ2-1	TRBD2	.	CAIRTSGRANEQFF	TGTGCCATCAGAACCAGCGGGAGGGCCAATGAGCAGTTCTTC
TRBV6-5	TRBJ1-2	.	.	CASSYTRLVGNYGYTF	TGTGCCAGCAGTTACACCCGCCTAGTGGGAAACTATGGCTACACCTTC
TRBV5-4	TRBJ2-1	TRBD1	once	CASSVGQVSRSYNEQFF	TGTGCCAGCAGCGTTGGACAGGTTTCCCGCTCCTACAATGAGCAGTTCTTC